These 20 T cell receptor beta chains were all obtained from the same sample, sequenced in a study of OX40 agonist ivuxolimab in advanced cancers. Here immunoSEQ multiplex PCR was the method, and the copy in TCRdb shows in-frame clones only, minus some. The table records about 40,000 clones, 70% to 85% of them present only once. The sequencing used CD4+ or CD8+ T cells sorted from blood, collected in a trial of the OX40 agonist ivuxolimab. The receptors here all came from an adult with an advanced solid tumor such as melanoma, head and neck, liver or kidney cancer.

This chain uses TRBV7-2 with TRBJ2-2; 12 bases are shared with TRBD1. Germline values: CDR1 SGHTA, CDR2 FQGNSA. V lost 5 bases, J lost 6 bases, and 7 bases stayed unmatched. The CDR3 length is 16 residues. DNA for the CDR3: TGTGCCAGCAGCCCCCGGGACAGGGGGCCTGCCGGGGAGCTGTTTTTT. This translates into CASSPRDRGPAGELFF.

J is TRBJ2-1 and V is TRBV25-1, with D perhaps matching TRBD2 (5 bases). V lost 6 bases and J lost 7, with 16 bases in between. The CDR3 is made up of 14 amino acids. Germline CDR1 and CDR2: MGHDK and SYGVNS. The CDR3 loop is CASSTSKGANEQFF. For the CDR3, the DNA is TGTGCCAGCAGCACTAGTAAAGGCGCAAATGAGCAGTTCTTC.

The chain combines TRBV12-5 with TRBJ1-5; unclear D gene. Germline loops: CDR1 LGHNT, CDR2 FRNRAP. The CDR3 has 14 amino acids. Trimming took off 0 bases at V and 1 base at J, with 4 bases between the two ends. The CDR3 loop reads CASGLVPSNQPQHF. Written as DNA, the CDR3 is TGTGCTAGTGGTTTGGTACCGAGCAATCAGCCCCAGCATTTT.

This rearrangement joins TRBV7-2 to TRBJ1-2; 9 positions match TRBD1. V shed 5 bases, J shed 8 bases, and the junction held 9 bases outside the gene matches. The CDR3 length is 14 residues. Looked up from germline, CDR1 is SGHTA and CDR2 is FQGNSA. DNA for the CDR3: TGTGCCAGCAGCCGGGGACAGGGTCGATGGGGCTACACCTTC. This encodes CASSRGQGRWGYTF.

The V call is TRBV19, the J call TRBJ2-1; D is possibly TRBD1 (5 bases). Germline-derived CDR1 and CDR2 are LNHDA and SQIVND (reference sequence). Trimming stripped 3 bases from V and 0 bases from J, with 9 bases between. This CDR3 comprises 15 residues. CDR3 bases: TGTGCCAGTAGTATTCAGGGTATCTCCTACAATGAGCAGTTCTTC. Protein product: CASSIQGISYNEQFF.

The rearrangement uses TRBV11-2 and TRBJ1-1, with D unresolved. The V and J ends lost 5 bases and 3 bases respectively, with 13 bases between them. The germline V gene encodes CDR1 SGHAT and CDR2 FQNNGV. This CDR3 has 14 residues. CDR3 protein: CASSPPGPDTEAFF. In DNA form, the CDR3 reads TGTGCCAGCAGCCCGCCCGGGCCTGACACTGAAGCTTTCTTT.

This clone was observed a single time. J is TRBJ1-4 and V is TRBV2; 10 bases align to TRBD1. Germline CDR1 reads SNHLY; CDR2 reads FYNNEI. This CDR3 region has 15 residues. V lost 3 bases and J lost 8; bases outside the gene matches: 6. The CDR3 DNA is TGTGCCAGCAGTGATTCGACAGGGGGCGGGGAAAAACTGTTTTTT. Its protein product is CASSDSTGGGEKLFF.

CDR3 amino acids: CSVQGSSGANVLTF. The CDR3 DNA reads as TGCAGCGTACAGGGATCCTCTGGGGCCAACGTCCTGACTTTC. The V gene is TRBV29-1, the J gene TRBJ2-6; the D gene is possibly TRBD1 (6 bases). This CDR3 is 14 amino acids long. Looked up from germline, CDR1 is SQVTM and CDR2 is ANQGSEA. V lost 6 bases and J 0 bases, leaving 9 bases between the germline ends.

The rearrangement links TRBV4-3 to TRBJ1-6; unclear D gene. This CDR3 has 14 residues. Looked up from germline, CDR1 is LGHNA and CDR2 is YSLEER. V was pared by 1 base and J by 10 bases, with 11 bases between. The CDR3 nucleotides are TGCGCCAGCAGCCAAGGGCAGCGGGTATCACCCCTCCACTTT. Amino acids: CASSQGQRVSPLHF.

The chain carries TRBV10-2 and TRBJ2-7, with D possibly TRBD2 on 5 matching bases. This CDR3 comprises 11 residues. Germline V lookup: CDR1 WSHSY, CDR2 SAAADI. V shed 8 bases and J shed 3 bases, with 8 bases lying between them. The chain's CDR3 is CASAEDYEQYF. The DNA of the CDR3 is TGCGCCAGCGCGGAGGACTACGAGCAGTACTTC.

The CDR3 region is CASSFGQLLDPIYF. CDR3 in DNA: TGTGCCAGCAGTTTTGGACAGTTACTGGATCCCATATATTTT. This chain joins TRBV25-1 and TRBJ1-3; a weak D match, TRBD1 (6 bases). Germline V gene sequence: CDR1 MGHDK, CDR2 SYGVNS. This CDR3 has 14 amino acids. V gave up 5 bases and J gave up 11 bases, with 19 bases separating them.

V gene TRBV29-1 combines with J gene TRBJ2-5, with D possibly TRBD1 on 6 matching bases. Germline values: CDR1 SQVTM, CDR2 ANQGSEA. Trimming removed 7 bases from V and 3 bases from J, with 12 bases in between. The CDR3 length is 12 residues. CDR3 coding DNA: TGCAGCGGTCGGACAGCGAAAGAGACCCAGTACTTC. It encodes CSGRTAKETQYF.

This rearrangement joins TRBV10-3 to TRBJ2-1, with 9 bases identical to TRBD2. The CDR3 consists of 14 residues. CDR1 ENHRY and CDR2 SYGVKD come from the germline V gene. Losses at the gene ends were 7 bases for V and 4 bases for J; bases not matched to a gene: 5. The CDR3 nucleotides are TGTGCCATCATTCGACTAGCGGATTACAATGAGCAGTTCTTC. This gives the protein CAIIRLADYNEQFF.

V usage is TRBV14 and J usage is TRBJ2-5, with 15 bases aligning to TRBD2. The V segment lost 6 bases and the J segment 5 bases; nucleotides outside the gene matches: 4. The germline CDR1 and CDR2 sequences are SGHDN and FVKESK. The CDR3 runs 15 residues. This chain's CDR3 is CASSRTSGGAETQYF. The CDR3 nucleotides are TGTGCCAGCAGTCGGACTAGCGGGGGGGCGGAGACCCAGTACTTC.

There are a few counts of this clone. The chain combines TRBV9 with TRBJ1-4; tentative D call: TRBD1 (5 bases). From germline, CDR1 is SGDLS and CDR2 YYNGEE. The CDR3 covers 16 residues. V dropped 4 bases and J dropped 5 bases, with 18 bases sitting between them. The CDR3 region is CASSPYGGVENEKLFF. The CDR3 DNA is TGTGCCAGCAGCCCCTATGGGGGTGTGGAAAATGAAAAACTGTTTTTT. Together with reference TRBV9 and TRBJ1-4, the CDR3 gives the full variable domain: DSGVTQTPKHLITATGQRVTLRCSPRSGDLSVYWYQQSLDQGLQFLIQYYNGEERAKGNILERFSAQQFPDLHSELNLSSLELGDSALYFCASSPYGGVENEKLFFGSGTQLSVL.

The rearrangement links TRBV7-6 to TRBJ2-3; 12 nucleotides match TRBD2. V was pared by 5 bases and J by 6 bases, with 6 bases of the junction left unmatched. The germline V gene encodes CDR1 SGHVS and CDR2 FNYEAQ. The CDR3 contains 15 residues. The CDR3 sequence: CASSARLAGADTQYF. CDR3 nucleotide sequence: TGTGCCAGCAGCGCCCGACTAGCGGGGGCTGATACGCAGTATTTT. Filled out from reference TRBV7-6 and TRBJ2-3, the complete variable domain reads GAGVSQSPRYKVTKRGQDVALRCDPISGHVSLYWYRQALGQGPEFLTYFNYEAQQDKSGLPNDRFSAERPEGSISTLTIQRTEQRDSAMYRCASSARLAGADTQYFGPGTRLTVL.

The rearrangement links TRBV7-9 to TRBJ1-4, with D perhaps matching TRBD1 (6 bases). The CDR3 spans 16 residues. The germline V gene encodes CDR1 SEHNR and CDR2 FQNEAQ (reference sequence). The ends were cut back, 2 bases at V and 0 bases at J, with 10 bases in the middle. CDR3: CASSLLGAATNEKLFF. The CDR3 DNA follows: TGTGCCAGCAGCTTATTGGGGGCGGCAACTAATGAAAAACTGTTTTTT.

The chain employs TRBV4-1 and TRBJ2-4, with TRBD2 as a possible D gene (5 bases). CDR3 length equals 17 residues. The V end was cut by 1 base, the J end by 0 bases, with 13 bases between. Germline values: CDR1 MGHRA, CDR2 YSYEKL. CDR3 sequence (DNA): TGCGCCAGCAGCCAAGCGGGATCGATTCTAGCCAAAAACATTCAGTACTTC. This translates into CASSQAGSILAKNIQYF.

The V gene is TRBV18, the J gene TRBJ2-6, with 8 bases lining up with TRBD1. This CDR3 is 17 amino acids long. Germline trimming cut 3 bases from V and 4 bases from J; bases unmatched to any gene: 8. Germline V gene lookup returns CDR1 KGHSH and CDR2 LQKENI. The DNA for the CDR3 is TGTGCCAGCTCACCGCCGGGACAGGCCTTCGGGGCCAACGTCCTGACTTTC. Protein product: CASSPPGQAFGANVLTF.

The chain uses TRBV9 and TRBJ2-1; 7 positions agree with TRBD1. Trimming removed 4 bases from V and 8 bases from J; junction bases left unmatched: 9. CDR1 is SGDLS, CDR2 YYNGEE, per germline. This CDR3 spans 14 amino acids. The CDR3 bases are TGTGCCAGCAGCCGCGTAGGGGGCCAGGATGAGCAGTTCTTC. Protein sequence: CASSRVGGQDEQFF.